Below, 3 T cell receptor beta chains from the same sample are listed, as sequenced in a study of human T cells and chemical hapten exposure. Each cDNA molecule in the library carried unique molecular identifiers. TCRdb recomputed calls from the reads with MiXCR, one row per CDR3 protein. The sample has roughly 4,100 distinct CDR3 sequences; more than 45% are singletons. Treatment of the sample: therapeutic diphenylcyclopropenone sensitization with weekly scalp DPC. The specimen was whole blood, collected before DPC sensitization or 2, 6, or about 24 weeks after (not recorded which). Every receptor here comes from an adult with alopecia areata. Some clones in this sample may be carry-over from other donors' samples. This table probably holds off-target reads from a library built for another chain.

This clonotype was seen more than once but under ten times. The gene calls are TRBV12-3 or TRBV12-4 and TRBJ2-7, with D perhaps matching TRBD2 (6 bases). The length of the CDR3 is 14 residues. V lost 7 bases, J lost 7 bases, and 20 bases lay in between. The CDR3 is CASTLGDGSKEQYF. CDR3 bases: TGTGCCAGCACCCTTGGGGACGGGAGTAAGGAGCAGTACTTC.

Only a few counts were recorded for this clonotype. This sequence joins TRBV20-1 and TRBJ2-1; 14 bases match TRBD2. This CDR3 comprises 23 residues. Unmatched junction bases numbered 32, after V lost 4 bases and J lost 9 bases. The V gene's germline CDR1 is DFQATT and CDR2 SNEGSKA (reference sequence). The CDR3 bases are TGCAGTGCTACGCCCCCCGGGACTAGCGGGAGAAATACCCCGGTTCGGTCGAATGGTGAGCAGTTCTTC. Translated, it gives CSATPPGTSGRNTPVRSNGEQFF.

This CDR3 is CASSLQGLKNIQYF. The CDR3 DNA follows: TGTGCCAGCAGTTTACAAGGACTCAAAAACATTCAGTACTTC. V and J are TRBV28 and TRBJ2-4, with D maybe TRBD2 (5 bases). V lost 2 bases, J lost 3 bases, and 8 bases lay in between. Germline V gives CDR1 MDHEN, CDR2 SYDVKM. The CDR3 totals 14 residues.